The 5 T cell receptor beta chains below all came from one sample that was sequenced in a study of sequential checkpoint blockade in melanoma. Repertoires were generated with immunoSEQ multiplex PCR, while TCRdb's copy carries only in-frame clones and drops some. The data contain more than 11,000 clones, approximately 52% of them seen just once; the ten biggest clones take up about 17%. Treatment of the sample: randomized to nivolumab then ipilimumab (arm A) or the reverse (arm B). The sequenced sample was CD8+ T cells sorted from blood (inferred from file names), obtained from a patient given nivolumab and ipilimumab in sequence. Receptors originate from a human donor with melanoma.

In regard to this clone: A read error may produce the germline difference seen at one junction end. The V call is TRBV28, the J call TRBJ2-5, with TRBD2 matching 8 bases. Per germline, CDR1 MDHEN and CDR2 SYDVKM. This CDR3 has 12 amino acids. CDR3 loop: CASSISTGGLNF. As DNA, the CDR3 is TGTGCCAGCAGTATCTCAACGGGGGGGCTTAACTTC. The variable domain in full, completed from reference TRBV28 and TRBJ2-5, reads DVKVTQSSRYLVKRTGEKVFLECVQDMDHENMFWYRQDPGLGLRLIYFSYDVKMKEKGDIPEGYSVSREKKERFSLILESASTNQTSMYLCASSISTGGLNFGPGTRLLVL.

By proportion, this clone is medium-sized. The V and J genes are TRBV19 and TRBJ1-4, with D hard to call. Germline-derived CDR1 and CDR2 are LNHDA and SQIVND (reference sequence). V lost 0 bases to trimming and J lost 7 bases, with 9 bases between them. This CDR3 is 14 amino acids long. The DNA for the CDR3 is TGTGCCAGTAGTATAGAGACGGGAAGTGAAAAACTGTTTTTT. It encodes CASSIETGSEKLFF.

This chain links TRBV9 with TRBJ2-5; D is unclear. Germline CDR1 is SGDLS and CDR2 is YYNGEE. This CDR3 spans 14 amino acids. The ends were cut back, 0 bases at V and 4 bases at J, with 10 bases in the middle. CDR3 bases: TGTGCCAGCAGCGTAGGTATGCGCGGAGAGACCCAGTACTTC. Translating gives CASSVGMRGETQYF.

This clone was counted only a few times. CDR3 residues: CASRWEATMNTEAFF. In DNA form, the CDR3 reads TGCGCCAGCAGATGGGAGGCAACGATGAACACTGAAGCTTTCTTT. The chain uses TRBV4-1 and TRBJ1-1, with no clear D. From germline, CDR1 is MGHRA and CDR2 YSYEKL. CDR3 size: 15 residues. Trimming stripped 6 bases from V and 0 bases from J, with 14 bases between.

This clone was seen a few times. The chain joins TRBV11-3 to TRBJ2-2; 13 bases map to TRBD2. From germline, CDR1 is SGHNT and CDR2 YENEEA. The CDR3 has 18 amino acids. Trimming cost V 5 bases and J 0 bases; bases outside gene matches: 6. CDR3 in amino acids: CASSGGLAGLANTGELFF. In DNA, the CDR3 is TGTGCCAGCAGCGGGGGACTAGCGGGGCTCGCGAACACCGGGGAGCTGTTTTTT.